The source of this T cell receptor (beta chain) is a study of T cell repertoires in ileal Crohn's disease. Sample time point: neoterminal ileum biopsy at postoperative endoscopy, about 6 months after surgery. Produced via immunoSEQ multiplex PCR; TCRdb's table is partial and in-frame only. The sample holds about 15,000 clones, roughly 79% seen once. The junction had 9 bases not matched to a gene; V was cut back by 7 bases and J by 2 bases. Germline V gene sequence: CDR1 ENHRY, CDR2 SYGVKD. CDR3 length: 15 amino acids. This chain connects TRBV10-3 to TRBJ2-7; 9 nucleotides match TRBD1. The specimen was ileal tissue. The TCR was taken from an adult with Crohn's disease. This CDR3 is CAITVGQGSAYEQYF. The CDR3 DNA sequence: TGTGCCATCACCGTCGGACAGGGGTCAGCCTACGAGCAGTACTTC.